One and the same sample provided the 27 T cell receptor beta chains below, sequenced in a study of blood T cell repertoires in COVID-19. The protocol was immunoSEQ multiplex PCR, while the TCRdb copy is restricted to in-frame clones and leaves out a portion. The sample has 250,000 to 300,000 clones; around 87% are singletons. The specimen was peripheral blood. The receptor set was obtained from a woman between 45 and 60 years old who had recovered from COVID-19.

The rearrangement uses TRBV4-3 and TRBJ2-7; TRBD2 matches at 8 bases. There are 15 residues in the CDR3. Germline V gene data show CDR1 as LGHNA and CDR2 as YSLEER. V shed 4 bases, J shed 4 bases, and the junction held 9 bases outside the gene matches. CDR3 sequence: CASSPFLGGAYEQYF. The CDR3 DNA is TGCGCCAGCAGCCCTTTCCTCGGGGGGGCGTACGAGCAGTACTTC.

This CDR3 reads CASSPRQAPNEKLFF. CDR3 nucleotide sequence: TGTGCCAGCAGCCCGCGACAGGCGCCTAATGAAAAACTGTTTTTT. This chain links TRBV7-2 with TRBJ1-4; tentative D call: TRBD1 (6 bases). CDR3 length: 15 residues. V gave up 5 bases and J gave up 3 bases, with 13 bases separating them. CDR1 is SGHTA and CDR2 is FQGNSA in the germline V gene.

The chain joins TRBV7-2 to TRBJ2-7; 10 bases line up with TRBD2. The CDR3 consists of 16 residues. V lost 6 bases and J lost 3; bases outside the gene matches: 11. Per the germline V gene, CDR1 is SGHTA and CDR2 is FQGNSA. The CDR3 region has the DNA TGTGCCAGCAGTTATAAACAACTAGCGGGGCGCTACGAGCAGTACTTC. This translates into CASSYKQLAGRYEQYF. Filled out from reference TRBV7-2 and TRBJ2-7, the complete variable domain reads GAGVSQSPSNKVTEKGKDVELRCDPISGHTALYWYRQSLGQGLEFLIYFQGNSAPDKSGLPSDRFSAERTGGSVSTLTIQRTQQEDSAVYLCASSYKQLAGRYEQYFGPGTRLTVT.

The V gene is TRBV5-6, the J gene TRBJ1-4; D unresolved. Germline CDR1 and CDR2: SGHDT and YYEEEE. Between the trimmed V and J ends, which lost 4 bases and 5 bases, there was a span of 18 bases. The CDR3 covers 16 residues. CDR3 DNA sequence: TGTGCCAGCAGCGTTCGACGGAGTGGAGCGAATGAAAAACTGTTTTTT. Translated: CASSVRRSGANEKLFF.

The chain combines TRBV4-3 with TRBJ2-4; no clear D. V shed 0 bases and J shed 0 bases, with 6 bases lying between them. The CDR3 runs 15 residues. Germline V CDR1 and CDR2: LGHNA, YSLEER. CDR3 DNA: TGCGCCAGCAGCCAAGACTCAGGAGCCAAAAACATTCAGTACTTC. The encoded protein is CASSQDSGAKNIQYF.

The chain uses TRBV19 and TRBJ2-1, with 11 bases identical to TRBD2. Germline assignment: CDR1 LNHDA and CDR2 SQIVND (reference sequence). V was clipped by 5 bases and J by 1 base; unmatched bases: 22. The CDR3 covers 22 residues. The CDR3 DNA reads as TGTGCCAGTAGTGGAGCCCTTCATAGCGGGGGGGGTCTATCTAGTTCCTACAATGAGCAGTTCTTC. This codes for CASSGALHSGGGLSSSYNEQFF.

The V gene is TRBV28, the J gene TRBJ1-2, with 7 positions matching TRBD1. Germline V gene lookup returns CDR1 MDHEN and CDR2 SYDVKM. The CDR3 runs to 13 residues. V dropped 10 bases and J dropped 4; count of bases not matched to a gene: 9. CDR3 protein: CATLRGQAYGYTF. The CDR3 DNA sequence: TGTGCCACCTTGAGAGGACAGGCCTATGGCTACACCTTC.

This chain uses TRBV4-3 with TRBJ2-1, with 7 bases lining up with TRBD1. The CDR3 covers 13 residues. V lost 3 bases and J lost 7; bases outside the gene matches: 3. The germline V gene encodes CDR1 LGHNA and CDR2 YSLEER. As DNA, the CDR3 is TGCGCCAGCAGCCAGAGGGGACAGAATGAGCAGTTCTTC. Translated: CASSQRGQNEQFF.

The J gene is TRBJ1-2, the V gene TRBV7-2, with 9 bases fitting TRBD1. After removal of 4 bases from V and 6 bases from J, the junction contained 6 bases not matched to a gene. CDR1 is SGHTA and CDR2 is FQGNSA in the germline V gene. The CDR3 totals 14 residues. CDR3 DNA: TGTGCCAGCAGCTGGACAGGGGTGGGCGATGGCTACACCTTC. Its translation is CASSWTGVGDGYTF.

The rearrangement uses TRBV28 and TRBJ2-7; TRBD2 matches at 7 bases. From germline, CDR1 is MDHEN and CDR2 SYDVKM. V trimming: 5 bases; J trimming: 2 bases; junction bases outside the gene matches: 9. This CDR3 spans 15 amino acids. CDR3: CASSQEGGIPYEQYF. CDR3 bases: TGTGCCAGCAGTCAGGAGGGAGGGATTCCCTACGAGCAGTACTTC.

The chain combines TRBV6-1 with TRBJ2-7; D is unclear. The germline V gene has CDR1 MNHNS and CDR2 SASEGT. The ends were cut back, 2 bases at V and 7 bases at J, with 6 bases in the middle. The CDR3 spans 11 residues. DNA of the CDR3: TGTGCCAGCAGTGAATGGCGGGAGCAGTACTTC. It specifies CASSEWREQYF.

The chain is built from TRBV6-2 or TRBV6-3 and TRBJ2-1, with D hard to call. V lost 3 bases, J lost 0 bases, and 9 bases lay in between. This CDR3 region has 15 residues. Germline V gives CDR1 MNHEY, CDR2 SVGEGT. DNA for the CDR3: TGTGCCAGCAGTTATTCCCCTTCCTCCTACAATGAGCAGTTCTTC. The encoded protein is CASSYSPSSYNEQFF.

This rearrangement joins TRBV27 to TRBJ1-5; 9 nucleotides line up with TRBD1. V dropped 5 bases and J dropped 2; count of bases not matched to a gene: 7. The CDR3 consists of 16 residues. CDR1 MNHEY and CDR2 SMNVEV come from the germline V gene (reference sequence). The CDR3, as DNA: TGTGCCAGCAGTCACGGGACAGGGTTTCGCAATCAGCCCCAGCATTTT. Amino acids: CASSHGTGFRNQPQHF.

This clone was counted a single time. The V call is TRBV6-5, the J call TRBJ1-1, with D maybe TRBD1 (6 bases). V was pared by 2 bases and J by 1 base, with 11 bases between. Germline V CDR1 and CDR2: MNHEY, SVGAGI. The CDR3 runs to 15 residues. The CDR3 loop reads CASSYGWGPNTEAFF. CDR3 nucleotide sequence: TGTGCCAGCAGTTACGGATGGGGGCCGAACACTGAAGCTTTCTTT.

This chain joins TRBV11-2 and TRBJ2-1, with D unclear. Germline V gene data show CDR1 as SGHAT and CDR2 as FQNNGV. The CDR3 covers 14 residues. V dropped 0 bases and J dropped 10 bases, with 13 bases sitting between them. The CDR3 is CASSLDPTPAEQFF. CDR3 bases: TGTGCCAGCAGCTTAGACCCGACTCCTGCCGAGCAGTTCTTC.

The rearrangement uses TRBV9 and TRBJ1-1; D unresolved. There are 16 residues in the CDR3. The V end was cut by 0 bases, the J end by 4 bases, with 16 bases between. Germline CDR1 reads SGDLS; CDR2 reads YYNGEE. The CDR3: CASSVVRNPGGTEAFF. CDR3 coding DNA: TGTGCCAGCAGCGTAGTGAGGAATCCAGGAGGCACTGAAGCTTTCTTT. The full variable domain, rest sourced from reference TRBV9 and TRBJ1-1, is DSGVTQTPKHLITATGQRVTLRCSPRSGDLSVYWYQQSLDQGLQFLIQYYNGEERAKGNILERFSAQQFPDLHSELNLSSLELGDSALYFCASSVVRNPGGTEAFFGQGTRLTVV.

The genes are TRBV6-2 or TRBV6-3 and TRBJ1-6; perhaps TRBD1 as D (5 bases). The CDR3 consists of 14 residues. Germline lookup yields CDR1 MNHEY and CDR2 SVGEGT. V was cut by 2 bases and J by 7 bases, with 9 bases left in between. The CDR3 sequence is CASSYPGPNSPLHF. The CDR3 DNA reads TGTGCCAGCAGTTACCCAGGGCCGAATTCACCCCTCCACTTT.

The chain recombines TRBV28 with TRBJ1-5; 10 nucleotides match TRBD1. CDR1 and CDR2 (germline): MDHEN, SYDVKM. The CDR3 covers 17 residues. The V gene end was trimmed by 4 bases and the J gene end by 6 bases; junction bases not matched to a gene: 12. DNA of the CDR3: TGTGCCAGCAGTTCGTCCGGGACAGGGGCCATTAGTCAGCCCCAGCATTTT. This sequence encodes CASSSSGTGAISQPQHF.

This chain links TRBV10-3 with TRBJ1-4; D uncertain. Per the germline V gene, CDR1 is ENHRY and CDR2 is SYGVKD. CDR3 length: 15 amino acids. Trimming took 1 base from V and 8 from J, leaving 14 bases between them. Here the CDR3 reads CAISELRGSGEKLFF. The CDR3 nucleotides read TGTGCCATCAGTGAGTTACGGGGATCGGGGGAAAAACTGTTTTTT.

The V and J genes are TRBV6-4 and TRBJ1-2; 7 bases align to TRBD1. This CDR3 is built from 13 residues. The germline V gene has CDR1 MRHNA and CDR2 SNTAGT. Trimming took 5 bases from V and 4 from J; bases not matched to a gene: 4. The CDR3 sequence is CASSPGTVYGYTF. CDR3 sequence (DNA): TGTGCCAGCAGTCCCGGGACAGTCTATGGCTACACCTTC.

Of note for this clone: Other nucleotide sequences in the sample specify the same CDR3. V gene TRBV28 combines with J gene TRBJ2-7; 8 nucleotides match TRBD2. The CDR3 contains 15 residues. Germline V gene sequence: CDR1 MDHEN, CDR2 SYDVKM. Trimming at V came to 4 bases and at J to 0 bases, leaving 5 bases not matched to a gene. For the CDR3, the DNA is TGTGCCAGCAGTTCCTCTAGCGGGTCCTCCTACGAGCAGTACTTC. Its translation is CASSSSSGSSYEQYF.

V gene TRBV5-6 combines with J gene TRBJ2-5, with unresolved D. The CDR3 runs 14 residues. Germline CDR1 is SGHDT and CDR2 is YYEEEE. Trimming shortened V by 1 base and J by 3 bases, and 10 bases separated the two germline ends. The CDR3 loop reads CASSLPGMEETQYF. The CDR3 region has the DNA TGTGCCAGCAGCTTGCCCGGTATGGAAGAGACCCAGTACTTC.

The chain joins TRBV5-4 to TRBJ2-1; D may be TRBD2 (5 bases). The CDR3 consists of 15 residues. Trimming stripped 4 bases from V and 5 bases from J, with 16 bases between. The germline gives CDR1 SGHNT, CDR2 YYREEE (reference sequence). The CDR3 loop reads CASSAAGLLNNEQFF. The CDR3, as DNA: TGTGCCAGCAGCGCAGCTGGACTTTTAAACAATGAGCAGTTCTTC.

This clone was detected only once. This chain joins TRBV5-8 and TRBJ1-5, with D possibly TRBD1 on 6 matching bases. CDR1 and CDR2 from the germline V gene are SGHTS and YDEGEE. V lost 1 base and J lost 7, with 12 bases in between. This CDR3 spans 14 amino acids. In nucleotides, the CDR3 is TGTGCCAGCAGCTTGACAGGGATAAGGCAGCCCCAGCATTTT. Residues: CASSLTGIRQPQHF.

The chain uses TRBV28 and TRBJ1-4; D possibly corresponds to TRBD1 (5 bases). CDR3 length: 14 residues. Germline CDR1 is MDHEN and CDR2 is SYDVKM. V lost 7 bases to trimming and J lost 0 bases, with 9 bases between them. The CDR3 spells CASKEGSTNEKLFF. The CDR3 DNA is TGTGCCAGCAAGGAGGGGTCAACTAATGAAAAACTGTTTTTT.

The chain is built from TRBV7-6 and TRBJ1-6; D is perhaps TRBD1 (6 bases). Germline lookup yields CDR1 SGHVS and CDR2 FNYEAQ. V lost 1 base and J lost 6, with 10 bases in between. The CDR3 sequence is 15 residues long. The chain's CDR3 is CASSLGQGINSPLHF. The DNA for the CDR3 is TGTGCCAGCAGCTTAGGTCAGGGGATTAATTCACCCCTCCACTTT.

This sequence joins TRBV5-1 and TRBJ1-1; 8 bases are shared with TRBD1. Germline values: CDR1 SGHRS, CDR2 YFSETQ. The junction had 6 bases not matched to a gene; V was cut back by 7 bases and J by 1 base. The CDR3 contains 14 residues. CDR3 DNA: TGCGCCAGCGGAAAGGACAGGGCGAACACTGAAGCTTTCTTT. As protein: CASGKDRANTEAFF.